Shown below are 24 T cell receptor beta chains from a single sample sequenced in a study of blood T cell repertoires in COVID-19. Assay: immunoSEQ multiplex PCR; the TCRdb copy retains only in-frame clones and omits some. The sample lists 150,000 to 200,000 clones; under 80% were seen once. Sequencing input: peripheral blood. The receptor set was obtained from a woman older than 75 with acute or convalescent COVID-19.

The chain joins TRBV29-1 to TRBJ2-3; a weak D match, TRBD2 (5 bases). The CDR3 sequence is 11 residues long. The germline V gene encodes CDR1 SQVTM and CDR2 ANQGSEA. V gave up 6 bases and J gave up 5 bases, with 9 bases separating them. The CDR3 bases are TGCAGCGTGTCGAGGGAAGATACGCAGTATTTT. Protein sequence: CSVSREDTQYF.

This clone was seen a handful of times. This chain links TRBV5-5 with TRBJ2-1; the match to TRBD1 covers 8 bases. CDR1 SGHKS and CDR2 YYEKEE come from the germline V gene (reference sequence). The CDR3 sequence is 16 residues long. The V gene end was trimmed by 4 bases and the J gene end by 7 bases; junction bases not matched to a gene: 13. CDR3 in amino acids: CASSPLTGDFVNEQFF. The CDR3 DNA reads TGTGCCAGCAGCCCGTTGACAGGGGACTTTGTTAATGAGCAGTTCTTC.

V usage is TRBV5-4 and J usage is TRBJ2-3; 7 bases line up with TRBD2. The CDR3 extends over 14 amino acids. Trimming took 5 bases from V and 2 from J; bases not matched to a gene: 5. The germline CDR1 and CDR2 sequences are SGHNT and YYREEE (reference sequence). The chain's CDR3 is CASSTAGNTDTQYF. The CDR3 nucleotides read TGTGCCAGCAGTACAGCGGGAAACACAGATACGCAGTATTTT.

The chain links TRBV21-1 to TRBJ2-7; TRBD1, as called in the table, went unchecked against the DNA. TRBV21-1 is listed as a pseudogene. This CDR3 is 13 amino acids long. Here the CDR3 DNA reads TGTGCCAGCAATGGGACAGTATCCTACGAGCAGTACTTC. Translating it yields CASNGTVSYEQYF.

The chain combines TRBV2 with TRBJ1-2; D gene ambiguous. Germline CDR1 and CDR2: SNHLY and FYNNEI. V was trimmed by 1 base and J by 7 bases, leaving 16 bases between them. This CDR3 contains 15 residues. CDR3 amino acids: CASSEVGEGWGGYTF. The CDR3 DNA reads TGTGCCAGCAGTGAAGTGGGTGAGGGCTGGGGTGGCTACACCTTC.

The CDR3 protein is CASSPYINRGTEAFF. In DNA form, the CDR3 reads TGTGCCAGTAGTCCGTATATAAACAGGGGTACTGAAGCTTTCTTT. The chain recombines TRBV19 with TRBJ1-1; TRBD1 aligns across 7 bases. V was pared by 5 bases and J by 5 bases, with 11 bases of the junction left unmatched. The germline V gene has CDR1 LNHDA and CDR2 SQIVND (reference sequence). CDR3 size: 15 residues.

The chain joins TRBV27 to TRBJ1-2, with 9 positions matching TRBD1. The germline CDR1 and CDR2 sequences are MNHEY and SMNVEV (reference sequence). Germline trimming cut 6 bases from V and 8 bases from J; bases unmatched to any gene: 13. The CDR3 is 15 residues long. CDR3 in DNA: TGTGCCAGCAGCTTGCTAACAGGGGGCGGAGAGGGCTACACCTTC. Protein product: CASSLLTGGGEGYTF.

The chain combines TRBV7-2 with TRBJ1-3; the D gene is possibly TRBD1 (6 bases). Germline CDR1 reads SGHTA; CDR2 reads FQGNSA. There are 15 residues in the CDR3. Trimming shortened V by 5 bases and J by 5 bases, and 16 bases separated the two germline ends. The chain's CDR3 is CASSPVGGQRNTIYF. The CDR3 DNA follows: TGTGCCAGCAGCCCTGTCGGGGGGCAAAGAAACACCATATATTTT.

The chain uses TRBV7-2 and TRBJ2-7, with 9 bases that match TRBD1. This CDR3 region has 14 residues. Germline V gene data show CDR1 as SGHTA and CDR2 as FQGNSA. After removal of 5 bases from V and 3 bases from J, the junction contained 5 bases not matched to a gene. CDR3 in amino acids: CASSEQGASYEQYF. The DNA of the CDR3 is TGTGCCAGCAGCGAACAGGGGGCTAGCTACGAGCAGTACTTC.

The rearrangement joins TRBV19 to TRBJ2-1, with D perhaps matching TRBD2 (5 bases). Germline V lookup: CDR1 LNHDA, CDR2 SQIVND (reference sequence). The length of the CDR3 is 15 residues. Trimming stripped 3 bases from V and 4 bases from J, with 13 bases between. The CDR3, as DNA: TGTGCCAGTAGTATCGAAGAGGGCCGGTACAATGAGCAGTTCTTC. Protein sequence: CASSIEEGRYNEQFF.

V is TRBV18 and J is TRBJ2-7, with 13 bases lining up with TRBD2. The germline gives CDR1 KGHSH, CDR2 LQKENI. The V and J ends lost 8 bases and 6 bases, in that order; junction bases with no gene match: 7. The CDR3 has 14 residues. The DNA of the CDR3 is TGTGCCAGCCAGGGACTAGCGGGACCTGGCGAGCAGTACTTC. As protein: CASQGLAGPGEQYF.

The chain uses TRBV5-1 and TRBJ2-1; 9 nucleotides align to TRBD1. CDR3 size: 14 residues. CDR1 is SGHRS and CDR2 is YFSETQ in the germline V gene. V lost 3 bases, J lost 4 bases, and 2 bases stayed unmatched. CDR3 sequence reads: CASSSGTGYNEQFF. CDR3 coding DNA: TGCGCCAGCAGCTCGGGGACAGGGTACAATGAGCAGTTCTTC.

V is TRBV19 and J is TRBJ2-1; 10 nucleotides agree with TRBD1. The germline V gene encodes CDR1 LNHDA and CDR2 SQIVND (reference sequence). The CDR3 has 15 amino acids. The V gene end was trimmed by 9 bases and the J gene end by 1 base; junction bases not matched to a gene: 6. Here the CDR3 DNA reads TGTGCCAGCGGGACAGGGGATGGGTCCTACAATGAGCAGTTCTTC. Residues: CASGTGDGSYNEQFF.

V gene TRBV6-5 combines with J gene TRBJ1-4; D possibly corresponds to TRBD1 (5 bases). The CDR3 runs to 14 residues. Trimming stripped 6 bases from V and 4 bases from J, with 12 bases between. Germline V gives CDR1 MNHEY, CDR2 SVGAGI. CDR3 loop: CASRIRQSNEKLFF. CDR3 nucleotide sequence: TGTGCCAGCAGGATCAGACAGAGTAATGAAAAACTGTTTTTT.

V gene TRBV27 combines with J gene TRBJ2-7, with D hard to call. Trimming took 2 bases from V and 0 from J, leaving 8 bases between them. The CDR3 loop spans 14 amino acids. Germline-derived CDR1 and CDR2 are MNHEY and SMNVEV (reference sequence). The CDR3 loop is CASSLNGFSYEQYF. In DNA, the CDR3 is TGTGCCAGCAGTTTAAACGGGTTCTCCTACGAGCAGTACTTC.

This clone was counted between two and nine times. This chain links TRBV2 with TRBJ1-6; 9 bases match TRBD1. Germline-derived CDR1 and CDR2 are SNHLY and FYNNEI. This CDR3 contains 15 residues. Losses at the gene ends were 7 bases for V and 10 bases for J; bases not matched to a gene: 11. CDR3 DNA: TGTGCCAGCAAAGAACAGGGGGCGGCGAACTCACCCCTCCACTTT. Its translation: CASKEQGAANSPLHF.

Points on this clone: Other DNA sequences in this specimen translate into the identical CDR3. The V call is TRBV6-1, the J call TRBJ2-4; the D gene is possibly TRBD1 (5 bases). This CDR3 has 13 residues. Germline values: CDR1 MNHNS, CDR2 SASEGT. Trimming took off 2 bases at V and 6 bases at J, with 8 bases between the two ends. CDR3 DNA sequence: TGTGCCAGCAGTGAAATTCAGGGAAACATTCAGTACTTC. As protein: CASSEIQGNIQYF.

V is TRBV4-1 and J is TRBJ2-7; D gene uncertain. CDR1 is MGHRA and CDR2 is YSYEKL in the germline V gene. The CDR3 is 14 residues long. Between the trimmed V and J ends, which lost 0 bases and 3 bases, there was a span of 9 bases. In nucleotides, the CDR3 is TGCGCCAGCAGCCAAGATACAGCCATCTACGAGCAGTACTTC. It is translated as CASSQDTAIYEQYF.

The chain links TRBV27 to TRBJ1-2; D call uncertain. V lost 5 bases to trimming and J lost 4 bases, with 14 bases between them. The V gene's germline CDR1 is MNHEY and CDR2 SMNVEV (reference sequence). The CDR3 covers 14 residues. CDR3 DNA sequence: TGTGCCAGCAGTCAGATCTCGGGATTCTATGGCTACACCTTC. It codes for CASSQISGFYGYTF.

The chain recombines TRBV10-3 with TRBJ1-1, with TRBD1 identical over 8 bases. CDR1 and CDR2 (germline): ENHRY, SYGVKD. The trim removed 2 bases at V and 11 bases at J, leaving 4 bases unmatched. CDR3 length equals 12 residues. CDR3 sequence reads: CAISEMGQEAFF. The DNA for the CDR3 is TGTGCCATCAGTGAGATGGGACAGGAGGCTTTCTTT.

The chain carries TRBV18 and TRBJ1-1, with D possibly matching TRBD1 (5 bases). The V end was cut by 8 bases, the J end by 0 bases, with 13 bases between. CDR3 length: 14 residues. Looked up from germline, CDR1 is KGHSH and CDR2 is LQKENI. The chain's CDR3 is CASTTSGMNTEAFF. The DNA of the CDR3 is TGTGCCAGCACAACGTCAGGGATGAACACTGAAGCTTTCTTT.

The chain links TRBV19 to TRBJ1-2; 9 nucleotides match TRBD1. Germline trimming cut 7 bases from V and 3 bases from J; bases unmatched to any gene: 12. CDR1 and CDR2 (germline): LNHDA, SQIVND (reference sequence). The length of the CDR3 is 16 residues. In DNA form, the CDR3 reads TGTGCCAGTACCCAGGACCGGGACAGGGTCGACTATGGCTACACCTTC. Its translation: CASTQDRDRVDYGYTF.

The genes are TRBV11-1 and TRBJ2-7; D is unclear. The germline gives CDR1 SGHAT, CDR2 FQDESV (reference sequence). V was cut by 2 bases and J by 2 bases, with 10 bases left in between. The CDR3 loop spans 14 amino acids. CDR3 nucleotides: TGTGCCAGCAGCTTACGCGGCAGTGCCTACGAGCAGTACTTC. Translated: CASSLRGSAYEQYF.

The chain uses TRBV12-3 or TRBV12-4 and TRBJ1-4, with a tentative D call TRBD1 (5 bases). The germline V and J ends were trimmed by 6 bases and 13 bases, with 18 bases remaining between them. This CDR3 has 13 amino acids. CDR3 coding DNA: TGTGCCAGCAGCCATCGAAGCCGGGGGGGACTGTTTTTT. It translates to CASSHRSRGGLFF.